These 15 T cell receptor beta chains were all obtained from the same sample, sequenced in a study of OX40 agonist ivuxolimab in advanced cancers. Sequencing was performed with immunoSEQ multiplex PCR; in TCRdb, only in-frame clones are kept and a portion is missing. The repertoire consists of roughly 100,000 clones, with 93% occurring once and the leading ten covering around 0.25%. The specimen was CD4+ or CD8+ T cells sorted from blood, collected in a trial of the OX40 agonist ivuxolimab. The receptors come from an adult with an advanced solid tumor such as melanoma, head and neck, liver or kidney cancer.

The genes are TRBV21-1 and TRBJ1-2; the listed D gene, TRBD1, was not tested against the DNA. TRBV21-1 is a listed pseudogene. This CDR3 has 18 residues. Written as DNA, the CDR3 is TGTGCCAGCAGCACTCAAGAACTTGCGGGACAGGAGCCTTATGGCTACACCTTC. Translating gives CASSTQELAGQEPYGYTF.

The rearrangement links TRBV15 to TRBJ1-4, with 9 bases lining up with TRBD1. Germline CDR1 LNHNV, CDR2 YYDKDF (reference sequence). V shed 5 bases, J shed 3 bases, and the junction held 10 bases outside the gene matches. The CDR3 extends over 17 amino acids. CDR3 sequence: CATSLWGQGAPNEKLFF. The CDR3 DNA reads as TGTGCCACCAGCCTTTGGGGACAGGGTGCGCCTAATGAAAAACTGTTTTTT. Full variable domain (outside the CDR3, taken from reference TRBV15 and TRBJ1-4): DAMVIQNPRYQVTQFGKPVTLSCSQTLNHNVMYWYQQKSSQAPKLLFHYYDKDFNNEADTPDNFQSRRPNTSFCFLDIRSPGLGDTAMYLCATSLWGQGAPNEKLFFGSGTQLSVL.

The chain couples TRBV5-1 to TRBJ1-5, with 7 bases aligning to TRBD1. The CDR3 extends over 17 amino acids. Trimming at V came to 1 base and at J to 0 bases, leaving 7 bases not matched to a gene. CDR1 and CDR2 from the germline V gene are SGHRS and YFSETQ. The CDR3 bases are TGCGCCAGCAGCTTGTACCCGGGACAGATTAGCAATCAGCCCCAGCATTTT. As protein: CASSLYPGQISNQPQHF. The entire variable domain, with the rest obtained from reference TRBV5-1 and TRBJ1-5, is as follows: KAGVTQTPRYLIKTRGQQVTLSCSPISGHRSVSWYQQTPGQGLQFLFEYFSETQRNKGNFPGRFSGRQFSNSRSEMNVSTLELGDSALYLCASSLYPGQISNQPQHFGDGTRLSIL.

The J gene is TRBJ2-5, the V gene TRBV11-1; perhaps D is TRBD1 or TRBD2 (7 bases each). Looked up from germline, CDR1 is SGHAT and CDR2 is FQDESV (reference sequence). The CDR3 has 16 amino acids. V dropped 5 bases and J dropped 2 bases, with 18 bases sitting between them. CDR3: CASSPGQGGRQETQYF. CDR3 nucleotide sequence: TGTGCCAGCAGCCCCGGGCAGGGGGGGCGTCAAGAGACCCAGTACTTC.

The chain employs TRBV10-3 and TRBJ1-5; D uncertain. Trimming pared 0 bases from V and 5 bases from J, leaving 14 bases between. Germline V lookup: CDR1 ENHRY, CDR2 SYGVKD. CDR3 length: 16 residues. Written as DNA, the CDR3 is TGTGCCATCAGTGAGTCGCGGGCACGTGGGCATCAGCCCCAGCATTTT. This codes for CAISESRARGHQPQHF.

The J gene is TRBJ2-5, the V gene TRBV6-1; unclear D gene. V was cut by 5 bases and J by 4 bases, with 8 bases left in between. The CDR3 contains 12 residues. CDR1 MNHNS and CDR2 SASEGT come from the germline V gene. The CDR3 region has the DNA TGTGCCAGCAGTACCCCTCCAGAGACCCAGTACTTC. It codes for CASSTPPETQYF.

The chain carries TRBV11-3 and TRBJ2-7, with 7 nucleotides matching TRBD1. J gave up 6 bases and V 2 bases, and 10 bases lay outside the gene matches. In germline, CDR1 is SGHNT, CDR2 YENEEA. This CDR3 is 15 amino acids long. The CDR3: CASSLSVGSGGEQYV. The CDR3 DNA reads TGTGCCAGCAGCTTATCGGTCGGGTCAGGGGGCGAGCAGTACGTC.

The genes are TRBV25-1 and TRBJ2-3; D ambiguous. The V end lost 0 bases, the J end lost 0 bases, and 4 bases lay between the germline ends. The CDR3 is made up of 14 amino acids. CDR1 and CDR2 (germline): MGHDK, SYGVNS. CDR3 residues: CASSEYTSTDTQYF. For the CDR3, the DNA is TGTGCCAGCAGTGAATATACTAGCACAGATACGCAGTATTTT.

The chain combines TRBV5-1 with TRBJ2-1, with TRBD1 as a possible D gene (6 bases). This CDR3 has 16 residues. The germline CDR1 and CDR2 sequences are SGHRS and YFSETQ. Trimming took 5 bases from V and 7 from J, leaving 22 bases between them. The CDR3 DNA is TGCGCCAGCAGTGTTCTCCCCAGGGGTCTTAGGAATGAGCAGTTCTTC. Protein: CASSVLPRGLRNEQFF.

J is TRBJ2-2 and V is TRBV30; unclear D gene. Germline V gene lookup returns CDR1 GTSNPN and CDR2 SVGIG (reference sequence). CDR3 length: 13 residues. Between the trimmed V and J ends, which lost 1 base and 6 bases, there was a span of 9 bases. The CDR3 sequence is CAWSGTGSGELFF. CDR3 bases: TGTGCCTGGAGTGGTACCGGGTCCGGGGAGCTGTTTTTT.

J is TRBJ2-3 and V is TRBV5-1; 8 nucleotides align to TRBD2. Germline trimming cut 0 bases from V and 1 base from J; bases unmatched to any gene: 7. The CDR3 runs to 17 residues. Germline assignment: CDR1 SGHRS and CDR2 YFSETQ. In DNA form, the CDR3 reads TGCGCCAGCAGCTTGGCCGGGGCGGGAGGACGCACAGATACGCAGTATTTT. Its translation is CASSLAGAGGRTDTQYF.

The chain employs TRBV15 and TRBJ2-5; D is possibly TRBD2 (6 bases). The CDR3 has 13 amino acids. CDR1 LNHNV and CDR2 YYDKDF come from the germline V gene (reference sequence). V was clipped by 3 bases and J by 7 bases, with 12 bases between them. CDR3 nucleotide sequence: TGTGCCACCAGCAGGGACTACCCAAGGACCCAGTACTTC. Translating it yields CATSRDYPRTQYF.

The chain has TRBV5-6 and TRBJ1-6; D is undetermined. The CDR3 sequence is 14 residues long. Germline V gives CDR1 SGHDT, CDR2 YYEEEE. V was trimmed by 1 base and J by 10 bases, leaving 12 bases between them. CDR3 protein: CASSLRLTHSPLHF. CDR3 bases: TGTGCCAGCAGCTTGCGGTTGACCCACTCACCCCTCCACTTT.

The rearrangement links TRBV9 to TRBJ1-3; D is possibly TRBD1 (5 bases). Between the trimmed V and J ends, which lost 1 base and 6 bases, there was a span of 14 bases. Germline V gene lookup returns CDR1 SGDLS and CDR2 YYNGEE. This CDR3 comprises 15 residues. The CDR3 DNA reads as TGTGCCAGCAGCGTAAGGGACGGTGGAACAAACACCATATATTTT. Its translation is CASSVRDGGTNTIYF.

CDR3 in DNA: TGTGCCAGCAGCTTCTCGGGACAGTACCAAGAGACCCAGTACTTC. Its protein product is CASSFSGQYQETQYF. V is TRBV28 and J is TRBJ2-5; 7 bases line up with TRBD1. The CDR3 is 15 amino acids. The germline gives CDR1 MDHEN, CDR2 SYDVKM. Unmatched junction bases numbered 7, after V lost 6 bases and J lost 0 bases. The full variable domain, rest sourced from reference TRBV28 and TRBJ2-5, is DVKVTQSSRYLVKRTGEKVFLECVQDMDHENMFWYRQDPGLGLRLIYFSYDVKMKEKGDIPEGYSVSREKKERFSLILESASTNQTSMYLCASSFSGQYQETQYFGPGTRLLVL.